This TCR beta chain was sequenced during a study of blood T cell repertoires in COVID-19. Study information: Spain, Italy and the United States supplied samples that represented acute and convalescent COVID-19.

Libraries were prepared by immunoSEQ multiplex PCR; TCRdb keeps only in-frame clonotypes and omits some of them. The top ten clones hold nearly 20% of a sample with hundreds of thousands of clones, approximately 81% of them seen once. In germline, CDR1 is MNHEY, CDR2 SMNVEV (reference sequence). Trimming removed 3 bases from V and 4 bases from J, with 16 bases in between. The CDR3 is made up of 17 amino acids. The chain combines TRBV27 with TRBJ1-6, with D perhaps TRBD1 (6 bases). The receptor's source is a young man with active or convalescent COVID-19. The sample was peripheral blood. CDR3 in amino acids: CASSFRDTWGYNSPLHF. In nucleotides, the CDR3 is TGTGCCAGCAGTTTTAGGGACACATGGGGTTATAATTCACCCCTCCACTTT.